This T cell receptor beta chain was profiled in a study of blood T cell repertoires in COVID-19. Per the study methods: Estimation of nucleated cell counts relied on the amplification of reference gene primers. Some clones are missing from TCRdb's copy, which holds only in-frame ones; the method was immunoSEQ multiplex PCR. Clone size and the V and J calls come from that table; the DNA yielded D and trimming. The sample records 55,000 to 70,000 clones, roughly 80% being singletons. Germline V gene data show CDR1 as SGHVS and CDR2 as FQNEAQ. Trimming at V came to 5 bases and at J to 0 bases, leaving 13 bases not matched to a gene. CDR3 length: 18 residues. In its sample, this clone was seen once.

V usage is TRBV7-8 and J usage is TRBJ2-1; TRBD2 agrees at 7 bases. Sequencing was performed on peripheral blood. The sequence was collected from a woman of 80 years or more with acute or convalescent COVID-19. CDR3 bases: TGTGCCAGCAGCCCCCCGCCAGCGGGGCTCCCCTCCTACAATGAGCAGTTCTTC. This codes for CASSPPPAGLPSYNEQFF.